These 27 T cell receptor beta chains share one sample of origin, sequenced in a study of blood T cells in healthy people across ages. Primed by a sample-barcoded 5' primer and a J-beta primer mix, a second PCR proceeded for about 6 to 12 cycles. From the 5' RACE reads, TCRdb called clonotypes with MiXCR, one entry per CDR3 protein. Of some 1.1 million distinct CDR3 sequences in the sample, roughly two fifths were seen once. The sample taken for sequencing was blood. These receptors originate from a man aged 18 to 35 in good health.

V usage is TRBV20-1 and J usage is TRBJ2-7; TRBD2 matches at 12 bases. The CDR3 extends over 15 amino acids. The V segment lost 0 bases and the J segment 7 bases; nucleotides outside the gene matches: 7. Germline CDR1 DFQATT, CDR2 SNEGSKA (reference sequence). DNA of the CDR3: TGCAGTGCTAGAGATCTACTAGCGGGGGGTAATGAGCAGTACTTC. Amino acids: CSARDLLAGGNEQYF.

The chain employs TRBV5-1 and TRBJ2-5; D remains ambiguous. The CDR3 covers 15 residues. CDR1 and CDR2 (germline): SGHRS, YFSETQ. The ends were cut back, 3 bases at V and 0 bases at J, with 12 bases in the middle. The CDR3 coding sequence is TGCGCCAGCAGCTCCGCCGGCGTAAACCAAGAGACCCAGTACTTC. Protein: CASSSAGVNQETQYF.

The chain couples TRBV6-5 to TRBJ1-5, with TRBD1 matching 9 bases. Germline trimming cut 5 bases from V and 6 bases from J; bases unmatched to any gene: 5. Per germline, CDR1 MNHEY and CDR2 SVGAGI. The CDR3 is 14 residues long. The CDR3 spells CASSQGTGIQPQHF. In DNA form, the CDR3 reads TGTGCCAGCAGTCAGGGGACAGGGATTCAGCCCCAGCATTTT.

This clonotype turned up a few times. The genes are TRBV12-3 or TRBV12-4 and TRBJ1-2; no firm D call. The CDR3 spans 14 residues. V gave up 1 base and J gave up 2 bases, with 8 bases separating them. The CDR3 sequence is CASSLVSPNYGYTF. As DNA, the CDR3 is TGTGCCAGCAGTTTAGTTTCCCCAAACTATGGCTACACCTTC.

The chain has TRBV7-2 and TRBJ2-3, with 9 bases matching TRBD2. This CDR3 comprises 15 residues. The germline gives CDR1 SGHTA, CDR2 FQGNSA. The V and J ends lost 1 base and 6 bases, in that order; junction bases with no gene match: 5. CDR3 bases: TGTGCCAGCAGCTTAGTTGCGGGGGGGCAGGATACGCAGTATTTT. This encodes CASSLVAGGQDTQYF.

The chain couples TRBV7-2 to TRBJ2-3, with D uncertain. The CDR3 loop spans 15 amino acids. Germline CDR1 is SGHTA and CDR2 is FQGNSA. The V gene lost 1 base and the J gene lost 2 bases, with 10 bases spanning the gap. The CDR3 sequence is CASSLGSRNTDTQYF. CDR3 DNA: TGTGCCAGCAGCTTAGGGTCCAGAAACACAGATACGCAGTATTTT.

The gene calls are TRBV25-1 and TRBJ1-2, with TRBD1 matching 8 bases. CDR1 and CDR2 from the germline V gene are MGHDK and SYGVNS. The CDR3 loop spans 16 amino acids. The V segment lost 4 bases and the J segment 6 bases; nucleotides outside the gene matches: 13. The CDR3 here is CASSVSGTGSIDGYTF. The CDR3 DNA reads TGTGCCAGCAGTGTCTCGGGGACAGGATCTATCGATGGCTACACCTTC.

This clonotype was seen more than once but under ten times. The CDR3 nucleotides read TGTGCCAGCACCGGGGTGGATAGGGGTGGCACTGAAGCTTTCTTT. Translated: CASTGVDRGGTEAFF. This chain uses TRBV6-1 with TRBJ1-1; D perhaps matches TRBD1 (5 bases). V was trimmed by 7 bases and J by 4 bases, leaving 19 bases between them. This CDR3 has 15 amino acids. In germline, CDR1 is MNHNS, CDR2 SASEGT.

This clonotype was counted between two and nine times. The chain has TRBV12-3 or TRBV12-4 and TRBJ1-1; D possibly corresponds to TRBD1 (5 bases). The CDR3 runs 14 residues. With 6 bases removed from V and 1 base from J, the gap between germline ends came to 12 bases. CDR3 protein: CASSSTDRNTEAFF. CDR3 in DNA: TGTGCCAGCAGCTCAACAGACAGGAACACTGAAGCTTTCTTT.

This clonotype showed up just a few times. The chain couples TRBV5-6 to TRBJ1-1; D call uncertain. Trimming pared 4 bases from V and 7 bases from J, leaving 20 bases between. CDR3 length: 15 amino acids. Germline assignment: CDR1 SGHDT and CDR2 YYEEEE. The CDR3 here is CASSLWGAPVDEAFF. DNA for the CDR3: TGTGCCAGCAGCCTATGGGGAGCTCCGGTTGATGAAGCTTTCTTT.

The J gene is TRBJ2-7, the V gene TRBV7-2, with D unclear. The J call is in doubt because the DNA end fits TRBJ2-4 better. There are 11 residues in the CDR3. Germline CDR1 is SGHTA and CDR2 is FQGNSA. Written as DNA, the CDR3 is TGTGCCAGCAGCTTATCAAACATTCAGTACTTC. Residues: CASSLSNIQYF.

In this sample, this clonotype turned up many times. The chain couples TRBV11-2 to TRBJ2-3; D gene uncertain. The CDR3 length is 13 residues. Trimming left V 3 bases short and J 4 bases short, with 8 bases between. Germline-derived CDR1 and CDR2 are SGHAT and FQNNGV. This chain's CDR3 is CASSFGSADTQYF. CDR3 nucleotides: TGTGCCAGCAGCTTTGGTTCTGCAGATACGCAGTATTTT. The whole variable domain, filled in from reference TRBV11-2 and TRBJ2-3, reads EAGVAQSPRYKIIEKRQSVAFWCNPISGHATLYWYQQILGQGPKLLIQFQNNGVVDDSQLPKDRFSAERLKGVDSTLKIQPAKLEDSAVYLCASSFGSADTQYFGPGTRLTVL.

The chain has TRBV28 and TRBJ2-4; 9 positions agree with TRBD2. Germline CDR1 and CDR2: MDHEN and SYDVKM. The CDR3 is made up of 18 amino acids. J gave up 0 bases and V 0 bases, and 6 bases lay outside the gene matches. CDR3 loop: CASSLWLAGPRAKNIQYF. The CDR3 region has the DNA TGTGCCAGCAGTTTATGGCTAGCGGGGCCCCGAGCCAAAAACATTCAGTACTTC.

J is TRBJ2-1 and V is TRBV6-2 or TRBV6-3; D is unresolved. The V end was cut by 7 bases, the J end by 8 bases, with 21 bases between. Germline V gives CDR1 MNHEY, CDR2 SVGEGT. This CDR3 has 15 amino acids. CDR3 amino acids: CASTLIGRLWDEQFF. CDR3 sequence (DNA): TGTGCCAGCACCCTCATAGGGCGTTTGTGGGATGAGCAGTTCTTC.

V usage is TRBV6-6 and J usage is TRBJ1-6; TRBD1 agrees at 7 bases. The germline gives CDR1 MNHNY, CDR2 SVGAGI (reference sequence). The trim removed 6 bases at V and 9 bases at J, leaving 8 bases unmatched. CDR3 length: 14 amino acids. CDR3 residues: CASSRQGGGSPLHF. The DNA for the CDR3 is TGTGCCAGCAGCCGACAGGGTGGGGGTTCACCCCTCCACTTT.

The J gene is TRBJ2-5, the V gene TRBV9, with D possibly being TRBD1 (6 bases). Germline CDR1 SGDLS, CDR2 YYNGEE. The CDR3 has 15 amino acids. The V gene lost 0 bases and the J gene lost 0 bases, with 9 bases spanning the gap. The chain's CDR3 is CASSVGNRDQETQYF. In DNA, the CDR3 is TGTGCCAGCAGCGTAGGTAACAGGGACCAAGAGACCCAGTACTTC.

The rearrangement uses TRBV6-1 and TRBJ1-2; TRBD1 matches 11 bases. This CDR3 is 16 amino acids long. Germline loops: CDR1 MNHNS, CDR2 SASEGT. V was pared by 2 bases and J by 8 bases, with 10 bases of the junction left unmatched. In DNA form, the CDR3 reads TGTGCCAGCAGTGAACTGAGAAAGGACAGGGGGCGAGGCTACACCTTC. It is translated as CASSELRKDRGRGYTF.

J is TRBJ1-2 and V is TRBV7-9; possibly TRBD1 for D (6 bases). V lost 6 bases and J 8 bases, leaving 13 bases between the germline ends. Germline assignment: CDR1 SEHNR and CDR2 FQNEAQ (reference sequence). The CDR3 loop spans 12 amino acids. CDR3 sequence: CASSMGGPGYTF. CDR3 coding DNA: TGTGCCAGCAGTATGGGGGGGCCCGGCTACACCTTC.

V is TRBV5-1 and J is TRBJ2-3; 14 bases match TRBD2. With V trimmed by 4 bases and J by 4 bases, 11 bases remained unmatched. The V gene's germline CDR1 is SGHRS and CDR2 YFSETQ. The CDR3 extends over 18 amino acids. CDR3 in DNA: TGCGCCAGCAGCCTAACCGGGACTAGCGGGGGCCTCGCAGATACGCAGTATTTT. This codes for CASSLTGTSGGLADTQYF.

This clonotype was recorded a few times. The V and J genes are TRBV25-1 and TRBJ1-5; 9 nucleotides line up with TRBD1. V lost 3 bases and J lost 12; bases outside the gene matches: 12. Germline V gives CDR1 MGHDK, CDR2 SYGVNS. CDR3 size: 15 residues. The CDR3 here is CASSDSGTGRRVQHF. The CDR3 DNA follows: TGTGCCAGCAGTGATTCCGGGACAGGGAGGAGGGTCCAGCATTTT. Full variable domain (missing parts from reference TRBV25-1 and TRBJ1-5): EADIYQTPRYLVIGTGKKITLECSQTMGHDKMYWYQQDPGMELHLIHYSYGVNSTEKGDLSSESTVSRIRTEHFPLTLESARPSHTSQYLCASSDSGTGRRVQHFGDGTRLSIL.

This sequence joins TRBV20-1 and TRBJ1-2, with 9 bases that match TRBD1. Germline trimming cut 6 bases from V and 2 bases from J; bases unmatched to any gene: 7. This CDR3 is built from 14 residues. Germline V gene sequence: CDR1 DFQATT, CDR2 SNEGSKA (reference sequence). The CDR3 spells CSAPGDRANYGYTF. DNA for the CDR3: TGCAGTGCCCCCGGGGACAGGGCCAACTATGGCTACACCTTC.

V is TRBV15 and J is TRBJ1-5; unclear D gene. The germline V gene encodes CDR1 LNHNV and CDR2 YYDKDF (reference sequence). The CDR3 is 18 amino acids. The V end lost 5 bases, the J end lost 1 base, and 21 bases lay between the germline ends. The CDR3 spells CATSSRPVPTISNQPQHF. CDR3 nucleotides: TGTGCCACCAGCTCGCGACCTGTCCCCACTATCAGCAATCAGCCCCAGCATTTT.

This clonotype was observed a handful of times. The chain employs TRBV5-1 and TRBJ1-4, with TRBD1 as a possible D gene (6 bases). This CDR3 contains 16 residues. Looked up from germline, CDR1 is SGHRS and CDR2 is YFSETQ. V was cut by 4 bases and J by 8 bases, with 21 bases left in between. The CDR3 protein is CASSLGPGTSGEKLFF. For the CDR3, the DNA is TGCGCCAGCAGCCTTGGGCCTGGGACATCGGGGGAAAAACTGTTTTTT.

This sequence joins TRBV7-2 and TRBJ2-1; possibly TRBD2 for D (6 bases). V was cut by 1 base and J by 0 bases, with 10 bases left in between. Looked up from germline, CDR1 is SGHTA and CDR2 is FQGNSA. CDR3 size: 16 residues. The CDR3, as DNA: TGTGCCAGCAGCTTAGAGGGGACTTACTCCTACAATGAGCAGTTCTTC. Protein sequence: CASSLEGTYSYNEQFF.

The chain carries TRBV4-3 and TRBJ1-1; 7 bases are a match to TRBD1. The CDR3 is 14 amino acids. From germline, CDR1 is LGHNA and CDR2 YSLEER. Trimming removed 0 bases from V and 7 bases from J; junction bases left unmatched: 5. The CDR3 DNA follows: TGCGCCAGCAGCCAAGATCGGCAGGGGGGTGAAGCTTTCTTT. As protein: CASSQDRQGGEAFF.

The chain employs TRBV6-5 and TRBJ2-7; 7 bases fit TRBD1. V gave up 6 bases and J gave up 2 bases; unmatched junction bases: 13. This CDR3 is 16 amino acids long. The germline V gene has CDR1 MNHEY and CDR2 SVGAGI. The CDR3 bases are TGTGCCAGCAGCACGGACAGGCCCCATGTCCCCTACGAGCAGTACTTC. Translation gives CASSTDRPHVPYEQYF.

The sample holds many counts of this clonotype. This chain links TRBV10-3 with TRBJ2-1, with 10 bases that match TRBD2. V shed 2 bases and J 4 bases; nucleotides not matched to a gene: 5. This CDR3 contains 16 residues. The germline V gene has CDR1 ENHRY and CDR2 SYGVKD. The CDR3 region is CAISERASGGYNEQFF. In nucleotides, the CDR3 is TGTGCCATCAGTGAGAGGGCTAGCGGGGGTTACAATGAGCAGTTCTTC.